Reported below is one T cell receptor beta chain. Antigen: not known. An input of roughly 0.5 to 1 ug of RNA was subjected to reverse transcription using random hexamers. Amplification of TCR beta CDR3 by immunoSEQ multiplex PCR spanned 54 Vbeta and 13 Jbeta. MiXCR, run by TCRdb on the immunoSEQ multiplex PCR reads, gives a single entry per CDR3 protein. The table has 200,000 to 250,000 distinct CDR3 sequences, 90% to 95% seen once. The sample comes from a study of CD8 T cells in Susac syndrome. Findings and limits, study-wide: The study recognized that the number of individuals in its TCR sequencing and HLA analysis was relatively small.

This CDR3 contains 15 residues. Trimming took 4 bases from V and 8 from J, leaving 20 bases between them. Per the germline V gene, CDR1 is LGHNA and CDR2 is YNFKEQ. This TCR came from a human donor with multiple sclerosis. V usage is TRBV4-2 and J usage is TRBJ1-2; TRBD1 might be the D (6 bases). The sequencing sample was made of CD4+ T cells from PBMCs. The CDR3 loop reads CASSPREGDFGGYTF. For the CDR3, the DNA is TGTGCCAGCAGCCCGAGGGAGGGGGATTTTGGCGGCTACACCTTC.